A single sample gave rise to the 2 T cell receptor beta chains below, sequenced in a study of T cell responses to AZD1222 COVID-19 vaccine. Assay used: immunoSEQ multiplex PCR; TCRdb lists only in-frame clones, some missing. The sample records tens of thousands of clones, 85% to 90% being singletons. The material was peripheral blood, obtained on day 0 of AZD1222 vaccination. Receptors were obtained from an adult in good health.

CDR3 loop: CASSTGQSNTIYF. CDR3 nucleotide sequence: TGTGCCAGCTCGACGGGGCAGTCAAACACCATATATTTT. This chain uses TRBV18 with TRBJ1-3, with a possible D match to TRBD1 (5 bases). The germline CDR1 and CDR2 sequences are KGHSH and LQKENI. This CDR3 is built from 13 residues. Trimming cost V 6 bases and J 6 bases, with 12 bases left between them. The variable domain in full, completed from reference TRBV18 and TRBJ1-3, reads NAGVMQNPRHLVRRRGQEARLRCSPMKGHSHVYWYRQLPEEGLKFMVYLQKENIIDESGMPKERFSAEFPKEGPSILRIQQVVRGDSAAYFCASSTGQSNTIYFGEGSWLTVV.

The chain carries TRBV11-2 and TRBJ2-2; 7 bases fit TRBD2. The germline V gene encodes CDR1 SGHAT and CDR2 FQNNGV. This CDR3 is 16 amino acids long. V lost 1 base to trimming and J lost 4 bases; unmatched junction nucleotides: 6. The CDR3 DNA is TGTGCCAGCAGCTTAGGGCTAGCGGCTCCCACCGGGGAGCTGTTTTTT. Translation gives CASSLGLAAPTGELFF.